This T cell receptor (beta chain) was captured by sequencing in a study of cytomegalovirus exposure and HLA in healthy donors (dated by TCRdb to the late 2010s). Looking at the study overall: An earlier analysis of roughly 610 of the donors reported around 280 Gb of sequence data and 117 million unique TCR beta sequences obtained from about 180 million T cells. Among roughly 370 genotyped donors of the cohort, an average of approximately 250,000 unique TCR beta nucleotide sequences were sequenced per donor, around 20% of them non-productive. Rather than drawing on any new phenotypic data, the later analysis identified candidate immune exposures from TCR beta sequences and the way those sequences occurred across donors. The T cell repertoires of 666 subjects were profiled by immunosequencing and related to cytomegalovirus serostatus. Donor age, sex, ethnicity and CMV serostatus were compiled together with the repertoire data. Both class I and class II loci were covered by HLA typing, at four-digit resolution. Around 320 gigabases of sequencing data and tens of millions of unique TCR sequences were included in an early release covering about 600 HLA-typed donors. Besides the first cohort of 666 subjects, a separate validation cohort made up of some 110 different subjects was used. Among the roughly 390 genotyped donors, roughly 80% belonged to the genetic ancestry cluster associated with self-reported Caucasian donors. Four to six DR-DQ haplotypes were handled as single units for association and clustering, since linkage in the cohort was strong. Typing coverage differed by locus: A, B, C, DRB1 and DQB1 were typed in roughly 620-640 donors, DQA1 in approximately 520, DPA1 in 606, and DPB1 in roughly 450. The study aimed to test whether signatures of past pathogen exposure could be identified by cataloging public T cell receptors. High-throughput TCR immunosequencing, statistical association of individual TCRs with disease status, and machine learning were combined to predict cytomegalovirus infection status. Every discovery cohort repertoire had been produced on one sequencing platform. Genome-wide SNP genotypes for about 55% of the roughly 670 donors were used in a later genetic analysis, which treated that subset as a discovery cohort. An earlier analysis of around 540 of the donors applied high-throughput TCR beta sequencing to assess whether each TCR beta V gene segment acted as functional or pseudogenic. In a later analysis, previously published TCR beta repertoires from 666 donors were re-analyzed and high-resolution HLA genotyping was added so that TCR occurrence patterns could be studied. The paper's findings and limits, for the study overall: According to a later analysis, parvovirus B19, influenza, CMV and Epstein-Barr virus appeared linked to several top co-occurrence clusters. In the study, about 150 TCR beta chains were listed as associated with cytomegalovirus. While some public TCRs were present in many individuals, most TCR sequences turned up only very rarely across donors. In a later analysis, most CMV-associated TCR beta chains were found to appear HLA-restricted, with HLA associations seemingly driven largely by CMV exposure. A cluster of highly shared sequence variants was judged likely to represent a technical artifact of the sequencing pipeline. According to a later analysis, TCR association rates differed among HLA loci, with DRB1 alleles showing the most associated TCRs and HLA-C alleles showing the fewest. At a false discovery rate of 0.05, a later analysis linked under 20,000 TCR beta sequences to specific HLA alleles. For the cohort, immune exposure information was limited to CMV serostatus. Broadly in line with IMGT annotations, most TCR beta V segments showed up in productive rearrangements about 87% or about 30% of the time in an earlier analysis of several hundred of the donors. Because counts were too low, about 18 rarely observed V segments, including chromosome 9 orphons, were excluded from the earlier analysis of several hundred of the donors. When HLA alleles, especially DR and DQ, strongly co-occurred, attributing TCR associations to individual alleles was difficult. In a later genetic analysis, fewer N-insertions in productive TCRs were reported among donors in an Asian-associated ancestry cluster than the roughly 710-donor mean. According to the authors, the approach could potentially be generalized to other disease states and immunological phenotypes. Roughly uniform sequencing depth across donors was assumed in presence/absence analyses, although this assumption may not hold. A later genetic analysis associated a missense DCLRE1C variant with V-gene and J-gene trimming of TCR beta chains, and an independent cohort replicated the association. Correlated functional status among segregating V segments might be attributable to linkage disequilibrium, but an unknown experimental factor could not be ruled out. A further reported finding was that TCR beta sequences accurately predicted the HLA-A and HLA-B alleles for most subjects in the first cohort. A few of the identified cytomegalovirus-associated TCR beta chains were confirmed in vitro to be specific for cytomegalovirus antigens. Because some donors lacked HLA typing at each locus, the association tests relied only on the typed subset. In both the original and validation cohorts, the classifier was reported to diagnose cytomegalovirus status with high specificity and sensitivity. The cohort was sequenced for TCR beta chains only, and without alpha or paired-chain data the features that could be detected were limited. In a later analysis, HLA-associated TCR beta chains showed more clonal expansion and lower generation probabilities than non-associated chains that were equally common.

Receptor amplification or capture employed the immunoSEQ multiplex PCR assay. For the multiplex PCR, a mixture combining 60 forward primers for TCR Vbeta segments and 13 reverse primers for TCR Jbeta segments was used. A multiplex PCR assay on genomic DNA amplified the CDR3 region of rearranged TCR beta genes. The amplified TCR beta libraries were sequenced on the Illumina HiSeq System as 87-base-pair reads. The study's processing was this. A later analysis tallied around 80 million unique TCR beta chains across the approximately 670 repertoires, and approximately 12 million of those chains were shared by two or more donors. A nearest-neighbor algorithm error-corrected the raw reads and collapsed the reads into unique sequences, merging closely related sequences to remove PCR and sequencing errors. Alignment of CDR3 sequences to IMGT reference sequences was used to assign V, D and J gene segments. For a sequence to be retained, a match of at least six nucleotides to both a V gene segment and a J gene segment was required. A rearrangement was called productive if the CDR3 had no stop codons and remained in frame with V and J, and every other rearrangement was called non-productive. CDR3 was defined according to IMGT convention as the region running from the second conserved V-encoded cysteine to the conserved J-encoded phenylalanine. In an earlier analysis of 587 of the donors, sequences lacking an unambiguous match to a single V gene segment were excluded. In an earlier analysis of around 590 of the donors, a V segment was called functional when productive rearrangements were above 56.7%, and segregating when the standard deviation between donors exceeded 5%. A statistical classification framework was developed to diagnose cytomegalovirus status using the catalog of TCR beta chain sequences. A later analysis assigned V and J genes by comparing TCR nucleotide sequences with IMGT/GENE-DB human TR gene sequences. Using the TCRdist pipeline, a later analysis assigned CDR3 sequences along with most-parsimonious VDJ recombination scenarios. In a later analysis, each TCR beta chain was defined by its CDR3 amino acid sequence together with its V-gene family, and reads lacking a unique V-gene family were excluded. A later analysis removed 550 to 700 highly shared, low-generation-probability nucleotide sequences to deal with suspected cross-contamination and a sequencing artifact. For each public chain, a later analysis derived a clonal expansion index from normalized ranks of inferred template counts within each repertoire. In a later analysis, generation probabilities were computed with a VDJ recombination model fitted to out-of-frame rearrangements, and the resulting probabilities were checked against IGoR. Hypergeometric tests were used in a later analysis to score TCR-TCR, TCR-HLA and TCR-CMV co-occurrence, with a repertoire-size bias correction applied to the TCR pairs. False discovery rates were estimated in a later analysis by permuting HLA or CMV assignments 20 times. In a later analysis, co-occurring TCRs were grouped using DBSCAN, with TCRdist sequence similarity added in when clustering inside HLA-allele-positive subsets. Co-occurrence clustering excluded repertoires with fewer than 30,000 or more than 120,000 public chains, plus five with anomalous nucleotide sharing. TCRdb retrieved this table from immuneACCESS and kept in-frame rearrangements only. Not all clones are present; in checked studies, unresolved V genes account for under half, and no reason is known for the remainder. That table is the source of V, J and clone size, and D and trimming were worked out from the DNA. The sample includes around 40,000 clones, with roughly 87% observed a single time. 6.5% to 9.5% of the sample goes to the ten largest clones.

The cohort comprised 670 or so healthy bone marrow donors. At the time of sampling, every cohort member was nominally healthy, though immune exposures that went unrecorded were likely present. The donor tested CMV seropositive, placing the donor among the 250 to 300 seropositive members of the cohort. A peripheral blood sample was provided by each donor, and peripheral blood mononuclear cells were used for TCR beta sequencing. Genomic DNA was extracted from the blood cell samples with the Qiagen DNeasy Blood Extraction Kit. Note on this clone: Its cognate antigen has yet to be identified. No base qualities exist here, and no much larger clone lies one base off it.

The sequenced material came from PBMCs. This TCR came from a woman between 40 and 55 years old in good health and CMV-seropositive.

The CDR3 protein is CASTREGPYEQYF. The DNA sequence follows: TGTGCCAGTACGCGGGAGGGCCCCTACGAGCAGTACTTC. Recombination connected TRBV6-6 to TRBJ2-7, with TRBD2 identical over 9 junction bases. CDR1 MNHNY and CDR2 SVGAGI are derived from the germline V gene (reference sequence). The CDR3 starts with the cysteine, ends with the phenylalanine, and has 13 residues. Only the CDR3 DNA is retained, 39 bases long and in frame from the first base. The junction shows trimming of 9 bases on V and 2 bases on J, and the gene matches do not reach 5 bases of it.